The 26 T cell receptor beta chains given below trace back to one sample, sequenced in a study of cytomegalovirus exposure and HLA in healthy donors. 13 Jbeta primers and 60 Vbeta primers were used for the PCR. TCRdb's copy holds only in-frame clones and misses some; the assay was immunoSEQ multiplex PCR. The ten top clones account for about 0.59%, within a sample of approximately 100,000 clones. Material for sequencing was PBMCs. The receptors shown here come from a man aged 50 or older in good health and CMV-seronegative.

The V call is TRBV5-1, the J call TRBJ1-2, with no clear D. This CDR3 is built from 12 residues. Per the germline V gene, CDR1 is SGHRS and CDR2 is YFSETQ. Trimming took off 0 bases at V and 8 bases at J, with 8 bases between the two ends. The CDR3 region has the DNA TGCGCCAGCAGCTTGGACGAGGGAGGCTACACCTTC. Protein product: CASSLDEGGYTF.

V usage is TRBV13 and J usage is TRBJ2-3; 8 nucleotides align to TRBD2. V was clipped by 4 bases and J by 1 base; unmatched bases: 16. Germline values: CDR1 PRHDT, CDR2 FYEKMQ (reference sequence). The CDR3 length is 19 residues. The DNA of the CDR3 is TGTGCCAGCAGCTCCAAGCGGGAGCGAGACTTTACTGGCACAGATACGCAGTATTTT. It translates to CASSSKRERDFTGTDTQYF.

The chain links TRBV5-1 to TRBJ2-1, with a possible D match to TRBD2 (7 bases). The CDR3 is 17 residues long. Trimming took 4 bases from V and 5 from J, leaving 22 bases between them. Germline CDR1 is SGHRS and CDR2 is YFSETQ. This chain's CDR3 is CASSIPIRGAQNNEQFF. The CDR3 DNA is TGCGCCAGCAGCATCCCCATCCGGGGGGCCCAAAACAATGAGCAGTTCTTC.

This CDR3 reads CASSPDRNTGELFF. DNA of the CDR3: TGTGCCAGCTCACCAGACAGGAACACCGGGGAGCTGTTTTTT. This rearrangement joins TRBV18 to TRBJ2-2, with D possibly being TRBD1 (5 bases). Trimming took 2 bases from V and 1 from J, leaving 5 bases between them. CDR1 and CDR2 (germline): KGHSH, LQKENI. This CDR3 comprises 14 residues.

This chain connects TRBV19 to TRBJ2-3; TRBD1 matches 12 bases. CDR3 length: 16 residues. V shed 2 bases and J 4 bases; nucleotides not matched to a gene: 4. CDR1 is LNHDA and CDR2 is SQIVND in the germline V gene (reference sequence). CDR3 region: CASSIRDRGQADTQYF. CDR3 bases: TGTGCCAGTAGTATAAGGGACAGGGGGCAGGCAGATACGCAGTATTTT.

This rearrangement joins TRBV5-1 to TRBJ2-7; 8 bases map to TRBD2. The CDR3 runs 14 residues. Germline-derived CDR1 and CDR2 are SGHRS and YFSETQ. V trimming: 6 bases; J trimming: 6 bases; junction bases outside the gene matches: 11. The CDR3 protein is CASNSGGARGEQYF. As DNA, the CDR3 is TGCGCCAGCAACTCGGGGGGGGCAAGGGGCGAGCAGTACTTC.

The rearrangement links TRBV9 to TRBJ2-1, with 7 bases matching TRBD2. Germline V gene sequence: CDR1 SGDLS, CDR2 YYNGEE. The junction had 12 bases not matched to a gene; V was cut back by 4 bases and J by 5 bases. The CDR3 totals 16 residues. The CDR3 DNA is TGTGCCAGCAGCTCAGAGGGTGGCGGGAGAAACAATGAGCAGTTCTTC. This translates into CASSSEGGGRNNEQFF.

The V gene is TRBV5-1, the J gene TRBJ2-1; 8 nucleotides line up with TRBD2. Per germline, CDR1 SGHRS and CDR2 YFSETQ. With V trimmed by 0 bases and J by 3 bases, 8 bases remained unmatched. The CDR3 has 17 amino acids. CDR3 DNA: TGCGCCAGCAGCTTGGGGCTAGCGGGTGGAGGCTACAATGAGCAGTTCTTC. Amino acid sequence: CASSLGLAGGGYNEQFF.

The rearrangement links TRBV19 to TRBJ1-1; D unclear. CDR3 length equals 13 residues. Trimming removed 2 bases from V and 4 bases from J, with 8 bases in between. Germline V gene lookup returns CDR1 LNHDA and CDR2 SQIVND (reference sequence). The CDR3 loop is CASSIILSTEAFF. The CDR3 bases are TGTGCCAGTAGTATAATCCTGAGCACTGAAGCTTTCTTT.

This chain uses TRBV15 with TRBJ1-4, with 9 bases lining up with TRBD1. The CDR3 has 16 residues. Germline trimming cut 3 bases from V and 6 bases from J; bases unmatched to any gene: 8. Germline V gene data show CDR1 as LNHNV and CDR2 as YYDKDF (reference sequence). CDR3: CATSRPGRDRDEKLFF. Written as DNA, the CDR3 is TGTGCCACCAGCAGGCCTGGACGGGACAGGGATGAAAAACTGTTTTTT. Complete variable domain (other parts from reference TRBV15 and TRBJ1-4): DAMVIQNPRYQVTQFGKPVTLSCSQTLNHNVMYWYQQKSSQAPKLLFHYYDKDFNNEADTPDNFQSRRPNTSFCFLDIRSPGLGDTAMYLCATSRPGRDRDEKLFFGSGTQLSVL.

This chain connects TRBV7-6 to TRBJ1-6, with D possibly matching TRBD1 (6 bases). The length of the CDR3 is 18 residues. From germline, CDR1 is SGHVS and CDR2 FNYEAQ. The V end was cut by 5 bases, the J end by 7 bases, with 24 bases between. The CDR3 region has the DNA TGTGCCAGCAGCCCTGAGATTTTGGGGGCTGATCTGAATTCACCCCTCCACTTT. Encoded protein: CASSPEILGADLNSPLHF.

The rearrangement joins TRBV7-8 to TRBJ2-1, with 9 bases matching TRBD2. The V gene end was trimmed by 2 bases and the J gene end by 9 bases; junction bases not matched to a gene: 5. From germline, CDR1 is SGHVS and CDR2 FQNEAQ. CDR3 size: 14 residues. CDR3 nucleotides: TGTGCCAGCAGCTTACTAGCGGGAACAGGTGAGCAGTTCTTC. Protein: CASSLLAGTGEQFF.

This sequence joins TRBV29-1 and TRBJ2-1, with 10 bases lining up with TRBD2. After removal of 5 bases from V and 8 bases from J, the junction contained 15 bases not matched to a gene. The germline gives CDR1 SQVTM, CDR2 ANQGSEA. There are 16 residues in the CDR3. The CDR3 spells CSVLGPSGSGPYEQFF. CDR3 nucleotides: TGCAGCGTTCTAGGCCCTAGCGGGAGTGGGCCCTATGAGCAGTTCTTC.

The J gene is TRBJ2-1, the V gene TRBV7-2; D gene uncertain. CDR3 length: 15 residues. V was shortened by 5 bases and J by 0 bases, with 11 bases between the two germline ends. Per germline, CDR1 SGHTA and CDR2 FQGNSA. CDR3 sequence: CASSPPRSSYNEQFF. The CDR3 DNA is TGTGCCAGCAGCCCGCCGCGGAGCTCCTACAATGAGCAGTTCTTC.

This chain joins TRBV7-9 and TRBJ1-2; the match to TRBD1 covers 10 bases. The CDR3 contains 17 residues. The V gene end was trimmed by 1 base and the J gene end by 8 bases; junction bases not matched to a gene: 13. CDR1 and CDR2 (germline): SEHNR, FQNEAQ (reference sequence). As DNA, the CDR3 is TGTGCCAGCAGCTTAGGGGACAGGGGAGGAGGCGGCGGAGGCTACACCTTC. Its translation: CASSLGDRGGGGGGYTF.

V is TRBV27 and J is TRBJ2-2, with 8 bases aligning to TRBD1. The V segment lost 5 bases and the J segment 1 base; nucleotides outside the gene matches: 12. CDR3 size: 18 residues. Looked up from germline, CDR1 is MNHEY and CDR2 is SMNVEV (reference sequence). This CDR3 is CASSPRGAGGLNTGELFF. CDR3 sequence (DNA): TGTGCCAGCAGTCCCCGAGGGGCAGGGGGCCTGAACACCGGGGAGCTGTTTTTT.

This sequence joins TRBV5-1 and TRBJ2-7; D perhaps matches TRBD2 (6 bases). Germline CDR1 is SGHRS and CDR2 is YFSETQ. CDR3 length: 15 amino acids. The V gene lost 3 bases and the J gene lost 4 bases, with 17 bases spanning the gap. DNA of the CDR3: TGCGCCAGCAGCTACGGGACCCGCGGGGAATACGAGCAGTACTTC. Its translation is CASSYGTRGEYEQYF.

For this clone: The CDR3 end shows no conserved phenylalanine or tryptophan, and so a read error is likely. The chain couples TRBV4-3 to TRBJ2-7; 7 positions match TRBD1. Germline-derived CDR1 and CDR2 are LGHNA and YSLEER. V trimming: 4 bases; J trimming: 6 bases; junction bases outside the gene matches: 9. This CDR3 has 14 amino acids. The CDR3 DNA sequence: TGCGCCAGCAGCCCGACCGACAGGGAAGTCGAGCAGTACTCC. Its translation is CASSPTDREVEQYS.

The J gene is TRBJ2-1, the V gene TRBV7-3; D possibly corresponds to TRBD2 (5 bases). Germline V CDR1 and CDR2: SGHTA, FQGTGA. V dropped 3 bases and J dropped 2 bases, with 8 bases sitting between them. CDR3 length equals 14 residues. DNA of the CDR3: TGTGCCAGCAGCTTCGGAGGAACCTACAATGAGCAGTTCTTC. The encoded protein is CASSFGGTYNEQFF.

The J gene is TRBJ2-7, the V gene TRBV7-2, with 7 bases fitting TRBD2. CDR1 SGHTA and CDR2 FQGNSA come from the germline V gene. The CDR3 covers 15 residues. The V gene end was trimmed by 5 bases and the J gene end by 7 bases; junction bases not matched to a gene: 14. CDR3: CASSPYLAALGEQYF. CDR3 sequence (DNA): TGTGCCAGCAGCCCCTATCTAGCGGCCCTTGGGGAGCAGTACTTC.

The rearrangement uses TRBV18 and TRBJ1-3, with D maybe TRBD1 (5 bases). The CDR3 runs 14 residues. From germline, CDR1 is KGHSH and CDR2 LQKENI. V gave up 4 bases and J gave up 4 bases, with 11 bases separating them. The CDR3 is CASSLQGAGNTIYF. DNA for the CDR3: TGTGCCAGCTCACTTCAGGGTGCCGGAAACACCATATATTTT.

The genes are TRBV5-6 and TRBJ1-1; 7 bases are shared with TRBD1. The V segment lost 4 bases and the J segment 7 bases; nucleotides outside the gene matches: 7. There are 13 residues in the CDR3. CDR1 is SGHDT and CDR2 is YYEEEE in the germline V gene. The CDR3 nucleotides are TGTGCCAGCAGCCTTGGGACAGTGAGTGAAGCTTTCTTT. Encoded protein: CASSLGTVSEAFF.

CDR3 nucleotides: TGTGCCAGCAGCCTAGACTCGCAGGGTTGGACTGAAGCTTTCTTT. It codes for CASSLDSQGWTEAFF. The chain joins TRBV4-2 to TRBJ1-1, with D possibly TRBD1 on 5 matching bases. Germline V gene sequence: CDR1 LGHNA, CDR2 YNFKEQ. Deletions cut 4 bases from V and 5 bases from J, with 17 bases between. The CDR3 consists of 15 residues.

On this clone: One junction end does not reproduce the germline sequence, and a read error may be involved. The chain joins TRBV7-8 to TRBJ1-2, with 9 bases aligning to TRBD1. Germline V lookup: CDR1 SGHVS, CDR2 FQNEAQ. The CDR3 has 15 residues. The CDR3 nucleotides read TGTGCCAACAGCTTGGACAGGGGCCCCTCAAGCGGCTACACCTTC. Its translation: CANSLDRGPSSGYTF.

The V gene is TRBV27, the J gene TRBJ1-1; tentative D call: TRBD1 (6 bases). Germline V gene data show CDR1 as MNHEY and CDR2 as SMNVEV (reference sequence). V was shortened by 7 bases and J by 6 bases, with 15 bases between the two germline ends. The CDR3 consists of 13 residues. The CDR3 loop is CASNTRWGPEAFF. DNA for the CDR3: TGTGCCAGCAATACTCGGTGGGGGCCTGAAGCTTTCTTT.

V and J are TRBV2 and TRBJ2-1; a possible D gene is TRBD2 (5 bases). The CDR3 length is 14 residues. Trimming stripped 9 bases from V and 6 bases from J, with 18 bases between. Germline V CDR1 and CDR2: SNHLY, FYNNEI. The CDR3 region is CARREQTSGNEQFF. The CDR3 DNA reads TGTGCCAGACGGGAACAGACCTCAGGCAATGAGCAGTTCTTC.